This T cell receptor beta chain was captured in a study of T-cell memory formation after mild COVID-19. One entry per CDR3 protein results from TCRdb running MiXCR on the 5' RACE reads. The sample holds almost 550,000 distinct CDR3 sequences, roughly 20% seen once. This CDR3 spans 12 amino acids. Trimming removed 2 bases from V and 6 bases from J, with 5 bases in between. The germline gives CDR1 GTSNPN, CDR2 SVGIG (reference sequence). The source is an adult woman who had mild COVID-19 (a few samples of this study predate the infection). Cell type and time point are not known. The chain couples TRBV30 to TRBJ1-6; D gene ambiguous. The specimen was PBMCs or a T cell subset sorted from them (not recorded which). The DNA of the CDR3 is TGTGCCTGGAGTACAGCTAATTCACCCCTCCACTTT. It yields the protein CAWSTANSPLHF.